A selection of T cell receptor beta chains follows, all from one sample in a study of blood T cell repertoires in COVID-19. This table comes from immunoSEQ multiplex PCR, and its TCRdb copy is limited to in-frame clones, with some not included. The sample records tens of thousands of clones, about 80% being singletons. The sequencing input was peripheral blood. These receptors were collected from a human donor in a cohort sampled during active COVID-19. Both conserved end residues are part of each CDR3. The D gene is left open where the match is weak. Clone sizes are given selectively: once, few, many, or a class where the clone is expanded.

D,V,size,J,CDR3,DNA
NA,TRBV4-2,NA,TRBJ1-5,CASSQSQGQPQHF,TGTGCCAGCAGCCAATCCCAGGGCCAGCCCCAGCATTTT
TRBD2,TRBV5-4,NA,TRBJ2-7,CASSLTSGSRYEQYF,TGTGCCAGCAGCCTAACTAGCGGGAGTCGCTACGAGCAGTACTTC
NA,TRBV7-8,NA,TRBJ2-2,CASSLGRQGNGELFF,TGTGCCAGCAGCTTAGGGCGTCAGGGGAACGGGGAGCTGTTTTTT
NA,TRBV18,NA,TRBJ1-1,CASSPGAQNTEAFF,TGTGCCAGCTCACCAGGGGCGCAGAACACTGAAGCTTTCTTT
NA,TRBV3-1/TRBV3-2,NA,TRBJ2-2,CASSRLGIPGGELFF,TGTGCCAGCAGCCGCCTCGGGATCCCCGGCGGGGAGCTGTTTTTT
NA,TRBV5-4,NA,TRBJ2-5,CASSLAGGSLETQYF,TGTGCCAGCAGCTTGGCCGGGGGTTCGTTGGAGACCCAGTACTTC
NA,TRBV6-5,NA,TRBJ2-1,CASSGNNEQFF,TGTGCCAGCAGCGGGAACAATGAGCAGTTCTTC
TRBD2,TRBV19,NA,TRBJ2-5,CASSMTSGIETQYF,TGTGCCAGTAGTATGACTAGCGGGATAGAGACCCAGTACTTC
TRBD2,TRBV18,NA,TRBJ2-2,CASPLESGTSGLNTGELFF,TGTGCCAGCCCCCTAGAGAGTGGGACTAGCGGGCTGAACACCGGGGAGCTGTTTTTT
NA,TRBV25-1,NA,TRBJ1-3,CASIPPPGRRFGNTIYF,TGTGCCAGCATACCCCCCCCCGGGAGGAGATTCGGAAACACCATATATTTT
TRBD2,TRBV28,NA,TRBJ2-3,CASSLMLGGTTTDTQYF,TGTGCCAGCAGTTTGATGTTGGGTGGGACTACCACAGATACGCAGTATTTT
TRBD1,TRBV5-1,once,TRBJ1-5,CASSPGGGNQPQHF,TGCGCCAGCAGCCCAGGGGGCGGCAATCAGCCCCAGCATTTT
TRBD1,TRBV7-3,NA,TRBJ2-7,CASSPDRGNRYEQYF,TGTGCCAGCAGCCCGGACAGGGGGAATCGCTACGAGCAGTACTTC
TRBD2,TRBV29-1,NA,TRBJ2-1,CSVVIAGYNEQFF,TGCAGCGTTGTCATAGCGGGTTATAATGAGCAGTTCTTC
TRBD1,TRBV6-5,NA,TRBJ1-1,CASTNAQGSAEAFF,TGTGCCAGCACCAATGCACAGGGGAGCGCTGAAGCTTTCTTT
TRBD2,TRBV29-1,once,TRBJ2-1,CSVEDIQTSGLSNSYNEQFF,TGCAGCGTTGAAGATATTCAGACTAGCGGGCTGTCGAACTCCTACAATGAGCAGTTCTTC
NA,TRBV5-5,NA,TRBJ1-1,CASSFVSVNTEAFF,TGTGCCAGCAGCTTCGTGTCCGTGAACACTGAAGCTTTCTTT
TRBD1,TRBV11-2,once,TRBJ1-5,CASSQQGGQPQHF,TGTGCCAGCAGTCAACAGGGGGGGCAGCCCCAGCATTTT
NA,TRBV11-1,few,TRBJ2-2,CASSSPGDGELFF,TGTGCCAGCAGCTCCCCGGGGGACGGGGAGCTGTTTTTT
TRBD2,TRBV19,few,TRBJ2-5,CASSKLAGGPEETQYF,TGTGCCAGTAGTAAACTAGCGGGAGGGCCTGAGGAGACCCAGTACTTC
NA,TRBV5-1,NA,TRBJ2-3,CASSLQGGGSTDTQYF,TGCGCCAGCAGCCTTCAGGGCGGCGGTTCCACAGATACGCAGTATTTT
TRBD1,TRBV5-1,NA,TRBJ1-1,CASSSKGAWDTEAFF,TGCGCCAGCAGCTCTAAGGGGGCCTGGGACACTGAAGCTTTCTTT